This T cell receptor (beta chain) originates from a study of cytomegalovirus exposure and HLA in healthy donors. Across the study: A subsequent analysis stated that the roughly 130 validation repertoires were run on the same platform as the roughly 670 first-cohort repertoires.

The data were produced by immunoSEQ multiplex PCR, yet TCRdb's version contains in-frame clones alone and is incomplete. The sample records roughly 120,000 clones, 88% being singletons. Study observations and caveats: CMV antigen specificity was confirmed in vitro for a few CMV-associated chains. Generally TCR sequences proved uncommon, though certain public TCRs appeared in numerous donors. One later analysis, an examination of the 120 or so validation repertoires, found that first-cohort TCR clusters tended to co-occur in them.

Germline V gene sequence: CDR1 SGHRS, CDR2 YFSETQ. This CDR3 contains 18 residues. The V segment lost 4 bases and the J segment 0 bases; nucleotides outside the gene matches: 4. Concerning this clone itself: The target antigen is unknown.

The receptor comes from a woman in her twenties or thirties in good health and CMV-seropositive. Sequencing was done on a sample of PBMCs. This chain connects TRBV5-1 to TRBJ2-1, with 16 nucleotides matching TRBD2. The CDR3 here is CASSPGLAGGHSYNEQFF. Here the CDR3 DNA reads TGCGCCAGCAGCCCGGGACTAGCGGGAGGGCACTCCTACAATGAGCAGTTCTTC.